The rows below give T cell receptor beta chains drawn from one sample of a study of T cell repertoires in cytomegalovirus infection. TCRdb reprocessed the reads with MiXCR, giving one entry per CDR3 protein. The repertoire has approximately 250,000 distinct CDR3 sequences, less than 9.5% of them found once; the top ten carry around 16%. Sequencing was done on a sample of PBMCs. Receptors were obtained from a human donor in good health (CMV status not recorded). Some clones in this sample may be carry-over from other donors' samples. Both conserved end residues are part of each CDR3. The D gene is left open where the match is weak. Clone size is given for some rows only: seen once, a few or many times, or a class if the clone is expanded.

TRBD1	TRBV28	many	TRBJ2-1	TGTGCCAGCAGTTTTAAGGGGACAGGGTATAATGAGCAGTTCTTC	CASSFKGTGYNEQFF
TRBD1	TRBV11-2	many	TRBJ2-1	TGTGCCAGCAGCTTAGCTCCGAAAGGGGGCTATACCGAAGACACCAGTAGATATGAGCAGTTCTTC	CASSLAPKGGYTEDTSRYEQFF
NA	TRBV7-6	many	TRBJ2-2	TGTGCCAGCAGCTTAGCGGTAAAGCCCGGGGAGCTGTTTTTT	CASSLAVKPGELFF
TRBD1	TRBV15	many	TRBJ2-1	TGTGCCACCAGCAGGAGCCTATTGACAGGGGGGTTCTACAATGAGCAGTTCTTC	CATSRSLLTGGFYNEQFF
TRBD1	TRBV5-6	many	TRBJ1-5	TGTGCCAGCAGCTACCGGACAGGGGGTGGCAATCAGCCCCAGCATTTT	CASSYRTGGGNQPQHF
NA	TRBV7-2	many	TRBJ2-5	TGTGCCAGCAGCTTAGTACTGCAGGGACGGGAGACCCAGTACTTC	CASSLVLQGRETQYF
NA	TRBV27	many	TRBJ2-7	TGTGCCAGCAGTTCACGCCTAGGACTCTACGAGCAGTACTTC	CASSSRLGLYEQYF
TRBD1	TRBV7-2	many	TRBJ1-1	TGTGCCAGCAGCGGACAGGGGCTGGCTGAAGCTTTCTTT	CASSGQGLAEAFF
NA	TRBV7-2	many	TRBJ1-2	TGTGCCAGCAGCTTACGAAGGGCTAACTATGGCTACACCTTC	CASSLRRANYGYTF
TRBD2	TRBV27	many	TRBJ2-7	TGTGCCAGCAGTCCGGGACTAGCGGGAGTCTACGAGCAGTACTTC	CASSPGLAGVYEQYF
TRBD1	TRBV7-2	many	TRBJ1-1	TGTGCCAGCAGCCAGCGAACAGGGGGCACTGAAGCTTTCTTT	CASSQRTGGTEAFF
NA	TRBV28	NA	TRBJ1-4	TGTGCCAGCAGTCCGGCGAGTGAAAAACTGTTTTTT	CASSPASEKLFF
NA	TRBV29-1	few	TRBJ2-3	TGCAGCGTTGATGAGGTGGGTCCAGATACGCAGTATTTT	CSVDEVGPDTQYF
TRBD2	TRBV7-9	NA	TRBJ2-7	TGTGCCAGCAGCGGCACTAGCGGGAGCTCTTGGGAGCAGTACTTC	CASSGTSGSSWEQYF
TRBD1	TRBV28	NA	TRBJ1-6	TGTGCCAGCAGTCCGGGGACAGAGTATAATTCACCCCTCCACTTT	CASSPGTEYNSPLHF
NA	TRBV25-1	many	TRBJ1-1	TGTGCCAGCAGAATTGGACAGCTGAACACTGAAGCTTTCTTT	CASRIGQLNTEAFF
TRBD1	TRBV28	many	TRBJ1-2	TGTGCCACCGTAGACTGGGACAGGATCCGTGGCTACACCTTC	CATVDWDRIRGYTF
NA	TRBV6-8	many	TRBJ1-5	TGTGCCAGCTGGGGAGGATATAGCAATCAGCCCCAGCATTTT	CASWGGYSNQPQHF
TRBD1	TRBV20-1	NA	TRBJ1-2	TGCAGTGCCACGACAGGGGAGGGCAACTATGGCTACACCTTC	CSATTGEGNYGYTF
NA	TRBV6-2/TRBV6-3	NA	TRBJ2-1	TGTGCCAGCAGCAGAGCGAGCTCCTACAATGAGCAGTTCTTC	CASSRASSYNEQFF
NA	TRBV12-3/TRBV12-4	many	TRBJ1-1	TGTGCCAGCAGTCCCGTTTTTGGTTCCTGGGCTTTCTTT	CASSPVFGSWAFF
NA	TRBV7-2	many	TRBJ1-4	TGTGCCAGCAGTCGATCCGGGGGGACTAATGAAAAACTGTTTTTT	CASSRSGGTNEKLFF
NA	TRBV7-2	NA	TRBJ2-5	TGTGCCAGCAGTCTAGGGACCAGATTGGTAGCGATCGGAGAGACCCAGTACTTC	CASSLGTRLVAIGETQYF
NA	TRBV12-3/TRBV12-4	many	TRBJ2-1	TGTGCCAGCAGCTTACTGGGCAATGAGCAGTTCTTC	CASSLLGNEQFF
NA	TRBV7-2	many	TRBJ2-5	TGTGCCAGCAGCTTAAGGCTATTAGGCCAAGAGACCCAGTACTTC	CASSLRLLGQETQYF
TRBD1	TRBV7-2	many	TRBJ1-6	TGTGCCAGCAGGGGACAGGGGTCCTATAATTCACCCCTCCACTTT	CASRGQGSYNSPLHF
NA	TRBV7-2	many	TRBJ2-2	TGTGCCAGCAGGGGGACCGCAGCGAACACCGGGGAGCTGTTTTTT	CASRGTAANTGELFF
TRBD1	TRBV12-3/TRBV12-4	many	TRBJ1-6	TGTGCCAGCAGTACTCAGACAGGGTTTTATAATTCACCCCTCCACTTT	CASSTQTGFYNSPLHF
TRBD2	TRBV7-9	many	TRBJ2-1	TGTGCCAGCAGCTCCTTAAAGGGACTAGCGGGAGGGGATGAGCAGTTCTTC	CASSSLKGLAGGDEQFF
NA	TRBV28	many	TRBJ1-5	TGTGCCAGCAGTTTAGTGGGGCCAAATCAGCCCCAGCATTTT	CASSLVGPNQPQHF
NA	TRBV20-1	few	TRBJ1-1	TGCAGTGCCGGCGAGGGAGGAACTGAAGCTTTCTTT	CSAGEGGTEAFF
NA	TRBV7-2	many	TRBJ1-6	TGTGCCAGCAGCTGGGGTGGAACTAATTCACCCCTCCACTTT	CASSWGGTNSPLHF
TRBD1	TRBV30	NA	TRBJ1-6	TGTGCCTGGAAAGGGGGCGCGAATAATTCACCCCTCCACTTT	CAWKGGANNSPLHF
NA	TRBV7-6	NA	TRBJ2-7	TGTGCCAGCAGCTTAGTCGGGCAGGGCCGAGGGGAGCAGTACTTC	CASSLVGQGRGEQYF
NA	TRBV14	few	TRBJ2-7	TGTGCCAGCAGCCCCCTCGGAGGGGGGAACTACGAGCAGTACTTC	CASSPLGGGNYEQYF
NA	TRBV7-2	many	TRBJ2-3	TGTGCCAGCAGCTTAGCCCTCTCCCAGTACACAGATACGCAGTATTTT	CASSLALSQYTDTQYF
NA	TRBV6-2/TRBV6-3	NA	TRBJ2-2	TGTGCCAGCAGTCTACCTCAGGCTGCGAACACCGGGGAGCTGTTTTTT	CASSLPQAANTGELFF
NA	TRBV7-9	few	TRBJ2-1	TGTGCCAGCAGCTTAGATCTCGGCAGGGCAGGGAATGAGCAGTTCTTC	CASSLDLGRAGNEQFF
NA	TRBV19	NA	TRBJ1-5	TGTGCCAGTAGCCCACAGTTATTTCAGCCCCAGCATTTT	CASSPQLFQPQHF
TRBD2	TRBV7-2	once	TRBJ2-2	TGTGCCACATCACGGGGGGTTTTGGACACCGGGGAGCTGTTTTTT	CATSRGVLDTGELFF
NA	TRBV7-2	many	TRBJ2-4	TGTGCCAGCAGCTTGAAAAACATTCAGTACTTC	CASSLKNIQYF
TRBD1	TRBV7-2	many	TRBJ2-3	TGTGCCAGCAGCGGAGGGACAGGGGATTACACAGATACGCAGTATTTT	CASSGGTGDYTDTQYF
TRBD1	TRBV12-3/TRBV12-4	many	TRBJ1-1	TGTGCCAGCAGTTTCCCCACCCGACAGGGTGAAGCTTTCTTT	CASSFPTRQGEAFF
TRBD1	TRBV25-1	NA	TRBJ1-2	TGTGCCAGCAGTGAACCCCGGACAGGGGGCATATCGGGAGGCTACACCTTC	CASSEPRTGGISGGYTF
NA	TRBV27	many	TRBJ2-7	TGTGCCAGCAGTTTAAGGGGTACGACGACGTACGAGCAGTACTTC	CASSLRGTTTYEQYF
TRBD1	TRBV28	few	TRBJ1-5	TGTGCCAGCAGGCGACAGGGAAATGGGGAGCCCCAGCATTTT	CASRRQGNGEPQHF
NA	TRBV6-2/TRBV6-3	few	TRBJ2-7	TGTGCCAGCAGTTATTACCGCACCGAGCAGTACTTC	CASSYYRTEQYF
NA	TRBV11-3	many	TRBJ2-7	TGTGCCAGCAGCTTAGAGGCGACCGGAGGGGAGCAGTACTTC	CASSLEATGGEQYF
TRBD1	TRBV28	many	TRBJ2-4	TGTGCCAGCTCCGGGACAGTTAGAGACATTCAGTACTTC	CASSGTVRDIQYF
TRBD2	TRBV4-1	many	TRBJ2-7	TGCGCCAGCAGCCAAGATGAGGCTAGCGGGAGGGTAGGGCAGTACTTC	CASSQDEASGRVGQYF
NA	TRBV7-9	many	TRBJ1-3	TGTGCCAGCAGCCCCCCTGGGGGACCGCTGACCTCTGGAAACACCATATATTTT	CASSPPGGPLTSGNTIYF
NA	TRBV7-6	many	TRBJ1-5	TGTGCCAGCAGCTTAGACCGGACCCAGCCCCAGCATTTT	CASSLDRTQPQHF
TRBD2	TRBV7-3	many	TRBJ2-1	TGTGCCAGCAGCCTAACCGGGACTAGCAGCCACAATGAGCAGTTCTTC	CASSLTGTSSHNEQFF
NA	TRBV19	many	TRBJ1-2	TGTGCCAGTAGTGAGGGGCGTGGACAGCAAACGTATGGCTACACCTTC	CASSEGRGQQTYGYTF
NA	TRBV7-2	many	TRBJ1-6	TGTGCCAGCAGCTTAGACGACAGAAATTCACCCCTCCACTTT	CASSLDDRNSPLHF